Below, 24 T cell receptor beta chains from the same sample are listed, as sequenced in a study of vaccination and CD4 T cells after COVID-19. Treatment: approximately 11-day PBMC culture with coronavirus spike peptide pools or control peptides (ViraFEST assay). Cultured CD4+ T-cell DNA underwent Oncomine TCR Beta short-read sequencing. MiXCR was run by TCRdb on the PCR reads, yielding one entry per CDR3 protein. Counted here are 15,000 or so distinct CDR3 sequences, roughly 56% occurring once; the ten biggest clones make up about 17%. No antigen has been identified for these receptors. Sequenced material: CD4+ T cells from blood, cultured in vitro. Receptors originate from a human donor who had recovered from COVID-19.

The chain links TRBV5-6 to TRBJ1-2; D remains ambiguous. CDR1 SGHDT and CDR2 YYEEEE come from the germline V gene. This CDR3 region has 16 residues. V gave up 0 bases and J gave up 8 bases, with 20 bases separating them. The CDR3 nucleotides are TGTGCCAGCAGCTTGGGAGGGATAACCCCAGGTGGGGGCTACACCTTC. The encoded protein is CASSLGGITPGGGYTF.

The V gene is TRBV7-2, the J gene TRBJ2-7, with TRBD2 as a possible D gene (5 bases). The V and J ends lost 0 bases and 0 bases respectively, with 9 bases between them. The germline gives CDR1 SGHTA, CDR2 FQGNSA. CDR3 length: 15 residues. In nucleotides, the CDR3 is TGTGCCAGCAGCTTAGCGGGAGCGACCTCCTACGAGCAGTACTTC. It yields the protein CASSLAGATSYEQYF.

J is TRBJ2-7 and V is TRBV15; TRBD2 might be the D (5 bases). Trimming removed 0 bases from V and 0 bases from J, with 9 bases in between. The CDR3 is made up of 15 amino acids. Looked up from germline, CDR1 is LNHNV and CDR2 is YYDKDF (reference sequence). The chain's CDR3 is CATSRDPGSSYEQYF. CDR3 sequence (DNA): TGTGCCACCAGCAGAGATCCGGGATCCTCCTACGAGCAGTACTTC.

This clonotype was recorded a few times. The J gene is TRBJ1-2, the V gene TRBV20-1, with 8 bases lining up with TRBD1. There are 14 residues in the CDR3. J lost 8 bases, V lost 3 bases, and 11 bases had no gene match. Germline lookup yields CDR1 DFQATT and CDR2 SNEGSKA (reference sequence). DNA of the CDR3: TGCAGTGCTAGGTCCGGACAGGGAGGAACCGGCTACACCTTC. Amino acids: CSARSGQGGTGYTF.

The chain carries TRBV5-5 and TRBJ1-6, with 12 positions matching TRBD1. CDR1 and CDR2 from the germline V gene are SGHKS and YYEKEE (reference sequence). The V and J ends lost 4 bases and 8 bases, in that order; junction bases with no gene match: 7. CDR3 size: 16 residues. The CDR3 loop is CASSRGTGGRDSPLHF. The CDR3 DNA follows: TGTGCCAGCAGCCGCGGGACAGGGGGCAGGGATTCACCCCTCCACTTT.

This clonotype was seen a handful of times. The chain combines TRBV7-9 with TRBJ1-6; the match to TRBD1 covers 9 bases. The germline V gene has CDR1 SEHNR and CDR2 FQNEAQ (reference sequence). The CDR3 covers 15 residues. J gave up 7 bases and V 6 bases, and 7 bases lay outside the gene matches. DNA of the CDR3: TGTGCCAGCAGGGGGACAGGGCATTGGAATTCACCCCTCCACTTT. Protein: CASRGTGHWNSPLHF.

V usage is TRBV20-1 and J usage is TRBJ2-4; either TRBD1 or TRBD2 may fit D (5 bases each). Germline CDR1 reads DFQATT; CDR2 reads SNEGSKA (reference sequence). There are 13 residues in the CDR3. V was cut by 5 bases and J by 6 bases, with 14 bases left in between. The CDR3: CSAYLGRTNIQYF. CDR3 DNA: TGCAGTGCTTACTTGGGACGGACAAACATTCAGTACTTC.

The chain couples TRBV6-5 to TRBJ1-1; D possibly corresponds to TRBD1 (5 bases). CDR3 length equals 15 residues. CDR1 MNHEY and CDR2 SVGAGI come from the germline V gene. V lost 0 bases to trimming and J lost 1 base, with 9 bases between them. CDR3 region: CASSYSLGTNTEAFF. The CDR3 coding sequence is TGTGCCAGCAGTTACTCTCTGGGGACGAACACTGAAGCTTTCTTT.

This chain joins TRBV6-1 and TRBJ1-2; D remains unclear. This CDR3 is built from 13 residues. Trimming removed 6 bases from V and 6 bases from J, with 14 bases in between. The germline gives CDR1 MNHNS, CDR2 SASEGT. The CDR3 DNA follows: TGTGCCAGCAGCCTTGACTTCTATAATGGCTACACCTTC. The encoded protein is CASSLDFYNGYTF.

The V gene is TRBV20-1, the J gene TRBJ2-5; 11 positions match TRBD2. The CDR3 loop spans 17 amino acids. Germline CDR1 and CDR2: DFQATT and SNEGSKA (reference sequence). V trimming: 0 bases; J trimming: 1 base; junction bases outside the gene matches: 7. The CDR3 DNA reads TGCAGTGCTAGAGATCGAGTAGCGGGGGGGCCCCAAGAGACCCAGTACTTC. It codes for CSARDRVAGGPQETQYF.

This chain connects TRBV15 to TRBJ1-5, with TRBD1 matching 7 bases. V shed 3 bases, J shed 0 bases, and the junction held 5 bases outside the gene matches. Germline CDR1 reads LNHNV; CDR2 reads YYDKDF (reference sequence). This CDR3 is built from 16 residues. CDR3 protein: CATSRQGGYSNQPQHF. The CDR3 bases are TGTGCCACCAGCAGGCAGGGGGGGTATAGCAATCAGCCCCAGCATTTT.

V usage is TRBV20-1 and J usage is TRBJ1-2; D is ambiguous. Germline V CDR1 and CDR2: DFQATT, SNEGSKA (reference sequence). V lost 0 bases to trimming and J lost 8 bases, with 10 bases between them. The CDR3 length is 12 residues. The CDR3 loop reads CSAREYRRGYTF. The CDR3 DNA follows: TGCAGTGCTAGAGAGTATCGAAGGGGCTACACCTTC.

The rearrangement joins TRBV6-4 to TRBJ1-2; 7 bases map to TRBD1. The germline V gene has CDR1 MRHNA and CDR2 SNTAGT. The junction had 9 bases not matched to a gene; V was cut back by 6 bases and J by 2 bases. CDR3 length: 15 amino acids. CDR3 nucleotides: TGTGCCAGCAGGGGGGGCCAGGGGGACAACTATGGCTACACCTTC. This sequence encodes CASRGGQGDNYGYTF.

The rearrangement joins TRBV2 to TRBJ2-1, with 9 bases identical to TRBD2. Trimming cost V 5 bases and J 6 bases; bases outside gene matches: 11. The CDR3 spans 16 residues. Germline-derived CDR1 and CDR2 are SNHLY and FYNNEI. This chain's CDR3 is CASSSSSGMGSNEQFF. The CDR3 coding sequence is TGTGCCAGCAGTTCTTCTAGCGGGATGGGAAGCAATGAGCAGTTCTTC.

This clonotype was counted a few times. This chain connects TRBV19 to TRBJ1-6, with 12 bases that match TRBD1. Germline V gene sequence: CDR1 LNHDA, CDR2 SQIVND (reference sequence). After removal of 5 bases from V and 6 bases from J, the junction contained 5 bases not matched to a gene. The CDR3 has 16 residues. The CDR3 nucleotides are TGTGCCAGTAGTGCCCAGGGACAGGGGGCTAATTCACCCCTCCACTTT. Its translation is CASSAQGQGANSPLHF.

This clonotype appeared a few times. The chain uses TRBV20-1 and TRBJ2-5, with TRBD2 matching over 7 bases. The CDR3 consists of 15 residues. Per germline, CDR1 DFQATT and CDR2 SNEGSKA (reference sequence). The V segment lost 3 bases and the J segment 0 bases; nucleotides outside the gene matches: 7. CDR3 loop: CSARSPRGDQETQYF. The CDR3 coding sequence is TGCAGTGCTAGGTCCCCCCGGGGGGACCAAGAGACCCAGTACTTC.

This clonotype was picked up a small number of times. This chain uses TRBV28 with TRBJ2-3; 7 bases align to TRBD1. This CDR3 has 14 amino acids. Germline assignment: CDR1 MDHEN and CDR2 SYDVKM. J gave up 2 bases and V 5 bases, and 4 bases lay outside the gene matches. This CDR3 is CASSRDSLTDTQYF. CDR3 nucleotide sequence: TGTGCCAGCAGTCGGGACAGCCTCACAGATACGCAGTATTTT.

This chain connects TRBV7-2 to TRBJ2-5; 8 nucleotides agree with TRBD2. Germline V lookup: CDR1 SGHTA, CDR2 FQGNSA. The CDR3 is 15 amino acids. J lost 7 bases, V lost 3 bases, and 10 bases had no gene match. CDR3 nucleotide sequence: TGTGCCAGCAGCTTCACTCCGGGGGGGCCGTCGACCCAGTACTTC. Its translation is CASSFTPGGPSTQYF.

The chain uses TRBV20-1 and TRBJ2-5; D is undetermined. This CDR3 is 15 amino acids long. Germline CDR1 reads DFQATT; CDR2 reads SNEGSKA (reference sequence). V lost 3 bases to trimming and J lost 4 bases, with 18 bases between them. The CDR3 DNA sequence: TGCAGTGCTAGTTATAGGAATTCTAGGGCAGAGACCCAGTACTTC. This gives the protein CSASYRNSRAETQYF.

The gene calls are TRBV7-9 and TRBJ1-5; 7 nucleotides match TRBD1. The CDR3 sequence is 15 residues long. J lost 0 bases, V lost 5 bases, and 4 bases had no gene match. The V gene's germline CDR1 is SEHNR and CDR2 FQNEAQ (reference sequence). CDR3 bases: TGTGCCAGCAGCGGGGACAGCTATAGCAATCAGCCCCAGCATTTT. Its protein product is CASSGDSYSNQPQHF.

J is TRBJ2-4 and V is TRBV4-1, with a weak D call TRBD2 (6 bases). V was shortened by 2 bases and J by 1 base, with 18 bases between the two germline ends. The CDR3 consists of 18 residues. Germline V gene sequence: CDR1 MGHRA, CDR2 YSYEKL. The CDR3 region is CASSQSPGGSPAKNIQYF. DNA for the CDR3: TGCGCCAGCAGCCAATCACCTGGGGGGTCCCCGGCCAAAAACATTCAGTACTTC.

This chain uses TRBV2 with TRBJ1-5, with no clear D. The CDR3 covers 16 residues. Germline V gene data show CDR1 as SNHLY and CDR2 as FYNNEI. V dropped 1 base and J dropped 2 bases, with 12 bases sitting between them. The CDR3 region has the DNA TGTGCCAGCAGTGAAGATTTCGGTGCAGGCAATCAGCCCCAGCATTTT. Encoded protein: CASSEDFGAGNQPQHF.

This clonotype was detected a few times. The junction does not match germline at one end; this may be a read error. The chain uses TRBV20-1 and TRBJ2-7, with D tentatively TRBD2 (5 bases). Germline values: CDR1 DFQATT, CDR2 SNEGSKA (reference sequence). The CDR3 runs 14 residues. CDR3 in amino acids: CSARAVGSGSWQYF. CDR3 nucleotide sequence: TGCAGTGCCAGAGCGGTCGGAAGCGGCTCCTGGCAGTACTTC.

The CDR3 DNA is TGTGCCAGCAGTAGGGACGAACCCACTGAAGCTTTCTTT. Its protein product is CASSRDEPTEAFF. The V call is TRBV2, the J call TRBJ1-1; perhaps TRBD1 as D (5 bases). Trimming took off 5 bases at V and 4 bases at J, with 11 bases between the two ends. The germline CDR1 and CDR2 sequences are SNHLY and FYNNEI. The CDR3 contains 13 residues.